The 30 T cell receptor beta chains below all came from one sample that was sequenced in a study of cytomegalovirus exposure and HLA in healthy donors. Vbeta (60) and Jbeta (13) primers were used in the PCR. Sequencing was performed with immunoSEQ multiplex PCR; in TCRdb, only in-frame clones are kept and a portion is missing. The profile shows approximately 100,000 clones, 65% to 80% of them singletons. The sequenced sample was PBMCs. These receptors were taken from a male donor in good health and CMV-seropositive.

The chain uses TRBV4-3 and TRBJ1-1, with 7 bases fitting TRBD1. CDR1 and CDR2 (germline): LGHNA, YSLEER. Trimming at V came to 4 bases and at J to 7 bases, leaving 9 bases not matched to a gene. CDR3 length equals 14 residues. CDR3 sequence: CASSRNRGPLEAFF. The CDR3 coding sequence is TGCGCCAGCAGCCGGAACAGGGGCCCCCTTGAAGCTTTCTTT.

This chain connects TRBV18 to TRBJ2-7; D possibly corresponds to TRBD1 (6 bases). The CDR3 totals 16 residues. Germline loops: CDR1 KGHSH, CDR2 LQKENI. Trimming removed 6 bases from V and 2 bases from J, with 20 bases in between. CDR3 region: CASSPRRLGDTYEQYF. The CDR3 region has the DNA TGTGCCAGCTCCCCCAGACGTTTGGGGGACACCTACGAGCAGTACTTC. The complete variable domain, with remaining parts taken from reference TRBV18 and TRBJ2-7, reads NAGVMQNPRHLVRRRGQEARLRCSPMKGHSHVYWYRQLPEEGLKFMVYLQKENIIDESGMPKERFSAEFPKEGPSILRIQQVVRGDSAAYFCASSPRRLGDTYEQYFGPGTRLTVT.

V and J are TRBV4-3 and TRBJ1-4; D not resolved. There are 16 residues in the CDR3. The V end was cut by 0 bases, the J end by 9 bases, with 17 bases between. Germline lookup yields CDR1 LGHNA and CDR2 YSLEER. CDR3 protein: CASSQDVADTLQKLFF. The CDR3 bases are TGCGCCAGCAGCCAAGACGTGGCGGATACTCTCCAAAAACTGTTTTTT.

This clone appeared a single time. The chain combines TRBV6-1 with TRBJ1-4; a weak D match, TRBD1 (5 bases). Per germline, CDR1 MNHNS and CDR2 SASEGT. The CDR3 is 14 amino acids. V dropped 7 bases and J dropped 8 bases, with 17 bases sitting between them. For the CDR3, the DNA is TGTGCCAGCAACCGGTCGGGGGGTAAGGAAAAACTGTTTTTT. This sequence encodes CASNRSGGKEKLFF.

The rearrangement links TRBV4-3 to TRBJ2-1; 13 positions match TRBD2. V lost 1 base and J lost 9; bases outside the gene matches: 6. CDR1 is LGHNA, CDR2 YSLEER, per germline. The CDR3 covers 16 residues. The DNA of the CDR3 is TGCGCCAGCAGCCAAGGAACTAGCGGGGGGGTTGGTGAGCAGTTCTTC. Amino acids: CASSQGTSGGVGEQFF.

The chain has TRBV4-2 and TRBJ1-1; TRBD1 is a possible D gene (6 bases). Germline V CDR1 and CDR2: LGHNA, YNFKEQ. The V and J ends lost 1 base and 3 bases respectively, with 12 bases between them. The CDR3 covers 15 residues. The CDR3 coding sequence is TGTGCCAGCAGCCAAGTTAGGGGGGGATACACTGAAGCTTTCTTT. This sequence encodes CASSQVRGGYTEAFF.

The rearrangement uses TRBV15 and TRBJ2-5, with D possibly TRBD2 on 6 matching bases. In germline, CDR1 is LNHNV, CDR2 YYDKDF (reference sequence). The V end lost 1 base, the J end lost 4 bases, and 10 bases lay between the germline ends. The CDR3 has 14 amino acids. CDR3 DNA: TGTGCCACCAGCAGAGGAGGAGGGCGAGAGACCCAGTACTTC. Translated: CATSRGGGRETQYF. The complete variable domain, with remaining parts taken from reference TRBV15 and TRBJ2-5, reads DAMVIQNPRYQVTQFGKPVTLSCSQTLNHNVMYWYQQKSSQAPKLLFHYYDKDFNNEADTPDNFQSRRPNTSFCFLDIRSPGLGDTAMYLCATSRGGGRETQYFGPGTRLLVL.

This clone was seen once. The chain employs TRBV10-2 and TRBJ1-2; D may be TRBD1 (6 bases). Looked up from germline, CDR1 is WSHSY and CDR2 is SAAADI. The V and J ends lost 8 bases and 4 bases respectively, with 23 bases between them. CDR3 length equals 16 residues. DNA of the CDR3: TGCGCCAGCCACCGTGGGGCAGACTGGACAGCCTATGGCTACACCTTC. Amino acids: CASHRGADWTAYGYTF.

This chain links TRBV4-1 with TRBJ2-5; TRBD1 is a possible D gene (8 bases). The tail of the sequence fits TRBJ2-7 better, so the J call may be wrong. The CDR3 is made up of 16 amino acids. Germline assignment: CDR1 MGHRA and CDR2 YSYEKL. CDR3 sequence reads: CASSRNTGGDSYEQYF. CDR3 DNA sequence: TGCGCCAGCAGCCGGAATACAGGGGGGGATAGCTACGAGCAGTACTTC.

This chain links TRBV6-5 with TRBJ2-1, with a tentative D call TRBD2 (5 bases). Trimming pared 8 bases from V and 3 bases from J, leaving 17 bases between. CDR3 size: 15 residues. Germline lookup yields CDR1 MNHEY and CDR2 SVGAGI. The CDR3 loop reads CASAWERKIYNEQFF. As DNA, the CDR3 is TGTGCCAGCGCCTGGGAGCGGAAGATCTACAATGAGCAGTTCTTC.

This clone was recorded a few times. This sample also contains other DNA sequences that code for the same CDR3. The chain carries TRBV29-1 and TRBJ2-1, with 11 bases fitting TRBD1. V shed 1 base and J 6 bases; nucleotides not matched to a gene: 5. The germline V gene encodes CDR1 SQVTM and CDR2 ANQGSEA. The CDR3 loop spans 15 amino acids. CDR3 coding DNA: TGCAGCGTTGAAGGAAGGACAGGGGGCGGCAATGAGCAGTTCTTC. This gives the protein CSVEGRTGGGNEQFF.

This clone was detected only once. The rearrangement uses TRBV6-1 and TRBJ2-7, with 9 bases matching TRBD1. Trimming removed 6 bases from V and 5 bases from J; junction bases left unmatched: 11. CDR3 length: 15 residues. The germline V gene encodes CDR1 MNHNS and CDR2 SASEGT. CDR3 region: CASSTQPGQGNEQYF. In DNA, the CDR3 is TGTGCCAGCAGCACCCAACCGGGACAGGGCAACGAGCAGTACTTC.

The chain joins TRBV6-5 to TRBJ1-2, with D uncertain. CDR3 size: 13 residues. V was pared by 6 bases and J by 5 bases, with 13 bases between. Germline V lookup: CDR1 MNHEY, CDR2 SVGAGI. The DNA for the CDR3 is TGTGCCAGCAGAGTTCGACAAGCTTATGGCTACACCTTC. It codes for CASRVRQAYGYTF.

In its sample, this clone was seen a few times. The CDR3 DNA sequence: TGTGCCAGCAGTGATGGCGGGAGTCTTTGGAATGAGCAGTTCTTC. Its protein product is CASSDGGSLWNEQFF. The gene calls are TRBV25-1 and TRBJ2-1, with 7 bases aligning to TRBD2. Trimming cost V 3 bases and J 7 bases; bases outside gene matches: 9. Looked up from germline, CDR1 is MGHDK and CDR2 is SYGVNS. The CDR3 contains 15 residues.

The V and J genes are TRBV19 and TRBJ1-4, with 7 bases matching TRBD1. Unmatched junction bases numbered 8, after V lost 3 bases and J lost 4 bases. Germline V lookup: CDR1 LNHDA, CDR2 SQIVND (reference sequence). The CDR3 runs 16 residues. CDR3 DNA sequence: TGTGCCAGTAGTATGTCATGGACAGGAGATAATGAAAAACTGTTTTTT. Amino acid sequence: CASSMSWTGDNEKLFF.

This chain links TRBV6-6 with TRBJ1-1, with D unclear. V lost 6 bases and J 1 base, leaving 9 bases between the germline ends. Germline assignment: CDR1 MNHNY and CDR2 SVGAGI (reference sequence). The CDR3 has 13 amino acids. The DNA of the CDR3 is TGTGCCAGCAGCCAACAGACGAACACTGAAGCTTTCTTT. Its translation is CASSQQTNTEAFF.

The J gene is TRBJ1-3, the V gene TRBV27; perhaps TRBD1 as D (6 bases). Trimming left V 2 bases short and J 4 bases short, with 15 bases between. Germline assignment: CDR1 MNHEY and CDR2 SMNVEV (reference sequence). This CDR3 is built from 16 residues. CDR3 protein: CASSLQGLSSGNTIYF. Written as DNA, the CDR3 is TGTGCCAGCAGTTTACAGGGGTTGAGTTCCGGAAACACCATATATTTT.

The chain has TRBV5-4 and TRBJ1-6, with 8 bases that match TRBD1. The CDR3 has 15 residues. With V trimmed by 3 bases and J by 7 bases, 6 bases remained unmatched. Germline V lookup: CDR1 SGHNT, CDR2 YYREEE (reference sequence). DNA of the CDR3: TGTGCCAGCAGCTCGTGGACAGGGATCAATTCACCCCTCCACTTT. Its translation: CASSSWTGINSPLHF.

J is TRBJ2-7 and V is TRBV15, with TRBD2 identical over 9 bases. Trimming cost V 5 bases and J 3 bases; bases outside gene matches: 5. The CDR3 totals 14 residues. Germline V gene lookup returns CDR1 LNHNV and CDR2 YYDKDF (reference sequence). This CDR3 is CATSRVAGDYEQYF. The DNA of the CDR3 is TGTGCCACCAGCCGAGTAGCGGGAGACTACGAGCAGTACTTC.

This clone was seen a single time. The chain links TRBV29-1 to TRBJ2-7; maybe TRBD2 (6 bases). The CDR3 runs to 14 residues. Germline assignment: CDR1 SQVTM and CDR2 ANQGSEA. V lost 6 bases, J lost 1 base, and 16 bases lay in between. The CDR3 is CSVARGGGSYEQYF. The DNA for the CDR3 is TGCAGCGTGGCCCGGGGAGGCGGTTCCTACGAGCAGTACTTC.

Here the CDR3 DNA reads TGTGCCAGCAGAGGGACGGGGGGTTCTAACTATGGCTACACCTTC. Its translation: CASRGTGGSNYGYTF. The V call is TRBV6-5, the J call TRBJ1-2, with a possible D match to TRBD1 (5 bases). This CDR3 is 15 amino acids long. Trimming took 6 bases from V and 0 from J, leaving 14 bases between them. Germline-derived CDR1 and CDR2 are MNHEY and SVGAGI.

V usage is TRBV30 and J usage is TRBJ2-2; 9 bases fit TRBD1. The ends lost 4 bases at V and 4 bases at J; junction bases unmatched: 7. The CDR3 runs to 15 residues. Germline V lookup: CDR1 GTSNPN, CDR2 SVGIG (reference sequence). The CDR3 region is CAWTKGQGSTGELFF. The CDR3 nucleotides read TGTGCCTGGACCAAAGGACAGGGGAGCACCGGGGAGCTGTTTTTT.

V gene TRBV6-5 combines with J gene TRBJ1-1; D is perhaps TRBD1 (6 bases). CDR3 length: 14 residues. V lost 0 bases, J lost 7 bases, and 12 bases lay in between. Germline values: CDR1 MNHEY, CDR2 SVGAGI. The DNA for the CDR3 is TGTGCCAGCAGTTACTCGGGGACAAGGGATGAAGCTTTCTTT. As protein: CASSYSGTRDEAFF.

The genes are TRBV27 and TRBJ2-7, with D tentatively TRBD2 (5 bases). Germline V gives CDR1 MNHEY, CDR2 SMNVEV (reference sequence). The CDR3 has 14 amino acids. Between the trimmed V and J ends, which lost 6 bases and 1 base, there was a span of 13 bases. The CDR3 reads CASSLDSGSYEQYF. The CDR3 DNA sequence: TGTGCCAGCAGCCTGGACTCGGGGTCCTACGAGCAGTACTTC.

The chain couples TRBV19 to TRBJ2-6; maybe TRBD1 (5 bases). Looked up from germline, CDR1 is LNHDA and CDR2 is SQIVND (reference sequence). With 3 bases removed from V and 4 bases from J, the gap between germline ends came to 16 bases. The CDR3 consists of 17 residues. The CDR3 DNA is TGTGCCAGTAGTATCCGGCAGGGCATGGTGGGGGCCAACGTCCTGACTTTC. Protein product: CASSIRQGMVGANVLTF.

The sample holds a few counts of this clone. This rearrangement joins TRBV14 to TRBJ2-5; D ambiguous. Trimming pared 2 bases from V and 0 bases from J, leaving 10 bases between. CDR3 length equals 15 residues. Germline CDR1 is SGHDN and CDR2 is FVKESK. The CDR3 DNA sequence: TGTGCCAGCAGCCAACTAGGCCGAAACCAAGAGACCCAGTACTTC. Its translation: CASSQLGRNQETQYF.

This clone was observed a single time. The rearrangement joins TRBV6-5 to TRBJ2-3; TRBD2 agrees at 10 bases. Germline loops: CDR1 MNHEY, CDR2 SVGAGI. The CDR3 covers 14 residues. V lost 8 bases, J lost 3 bases, and 5 bases stayed unmatched. Here the CDR3 reads CASFGLAATDTQYF. The DNA of the CDR3 is TGTGCCAGCTTTGGACTAGCGGCTACAGATACGCAGTATTTT.

This sequence joins TRBV28 and TRBJ2-7; possibly TRBD1 for D (5 bases). The CDR3 extends over 13 amino acids. Trimming pared 7 bases from V and 4 bases from J, leaving 14 bases between. The germline V gene has CDR1 MDHEN and CDR2 SYDVKM. The CDR3 loop reads CASTAGWKYEQYF. The CDR3 DNA reads TGTGCCAGCACCGCAGGGTGGAAGTACGAGCAGTACTTC.

The V call is TRBV6-4, the J call TRBJ1-2; 7 bases line up with TRBD1. CDR3 length: 14 amino acids. Germline CDR1 is MRHNA and CDR2 is SNTAGT. The V segment lost 5 bases and the J segment 3 bases; nucleotides outside the gene matches: 6. CDR3 sequence reads: CASSRQGFDYGYTF. The CDR3 nucleotides read TGTGCCAGCAGTCGACAGGGCTTTGACTATGGCTACACCTTC.

The V gene is TRBV4-3, the J gene TRBJ1-1; tentatively, D is TRBD1 (5 bases). CDR3 size: 17 residues. Between the trimmed V and J ends, which lost 8 bases and 5 bases, there was a span of 27 bases. Germline values: CDR1 LGHNA, CDR2 YSLEER. The CDR3 DNA reads as TGCGCCAGCTCTAGATCCGGGGGGGGAGTGGGCCGAACTGAAGCTTTCTTT. Residues: CASSRSGGGVGRTEAFF.